This T cell receptor beta chain was found in a study of shared clonotypes between healthy human individuals. The CDR3 is 13 amino acids. V lost 0 bases, J lost 5 bases, and 7 bases lay in between. CDR1 is SGHDN and CDR2 is FVKESK in the germline V gene. Genomic DNA of every subset was divided equally among multiple immunoSEQ plates. Clones were read by immunoSEQ multiplex PCR, and TCRdb kept only the in-frame ones, dropping some. The repertoire holds a few hundred thousand clones, with about 65% as singletons. This clone came up a few times. Only Caucasian adults living in Nashville, Tennessee made up the donor group.

The rearrangement links TRBV14 to TRBJ1-2, with D hard to call. Sequencing was carried out using memory CD4+ T cells sorted from blood. Described subset: CD45RA-negative fraction. The TCR comes from a man aged 25 to 45 in good health. The CDR3 DNA reads as TGTGCCAGCAGCCAAGATGCCGGGTATGGCTACACCTTC. It yields the protein CASSQDAGYGYTF.